These T cell receptor beta chains were read from a single sample in a study of blood T cell repertoires in COVID-19. Sequencing was performed with immunoSEQ multiplex PCR; in TCRdb, only in-frame clones are kept and a portion is missing. This table holds tens of thousands of clones, about 90% found once. Sequencing used peripheral blood. Receptor source: a man in his 60s with active COVID-19. Each CDR3 is given without its conserved first and last residue. Each record gives: J gene, V gene, CDR3 protein.

TRBJ2-1 TRBV7-3 ASSPLASDEQF
TRBJ2-7 TRBV5-1 ASNQGSSYEQY
TRBJ2-3 TRBV15 ATSRGAGGTDTQY
TRBJ2-5 TRBV29-1 SVGLAGDEETQY
TRBJ2-2 TRBV4-1 ASSRSGLAGGQNTGELF
TRBJ1-4 TRBV30 AWRQSATNEKLF
TRBJ1-5 TRBV12-5 ASGLDQVYQPQH
TRBJ2-7 TRBV18 ASSPGQASYEQY
TRBJ2-5 TRBV7-7 ASSSSGRRGETQY
TRBJ2-1 TRBV24-1 ATSGSSGSKSYNEQF
TRBJ2-1 TRBV5-4 ASSLQGGSYNEQF
TRBJ1-1 TRBV18 ASSPQTGDTTEAF
TRBJ2-7 TRBV23-1 ASSQSVGQGAYEQY
TRBJ1-4 TRBV5-1 ASSLGVRGGEKLF
TRBJ1-1 TRBV11-2 ASTTHQGNTEAF
TRBJ1-5 TRBV24-1 ATRRTHSNQPQH
TRBJ2-7 TRBV11-2 ASSLVTSGTNEQY
TRBJ2-7 TRBV5-6 ASSLGRAREQY
TRBJ2-7 TRBV27 ASSLSTRLAGRYEQY
TRBJ1-1 TRBV2 ATSSRREGTEAF
TRBJ1-2 TRBV2 ASSLSGQPYGYT
TRBJ2-3 TRBV19 ASRGTGGERTDTQY
TRBJ2-3 TRBV5-5 ASSSQGSGGTDTQY
TRBJ1-4 TRBV2 ASSYTGTANEKLF
TRBJ2-3 TRBV7-3 ASSLMASTDTQY
TRBJ2-1 TRBV11-3 ASSEGGSSYNEQF
TRBJ1-2 TRBV18 ASSPPFQGYGYT
TRBJ2-7 TRBV4-1 ASSQSGATYEQY
TRBJ2-7 TRBV28 ASSHSTGPYEQY
TRBJ1-2 TRBV19 ASSIDLGQGASYGYT
TRBJ1-1 TRBV14 ASSQDWGPLNTEAF
TRBJ1-1 TRBV27 ASSRLQGAGDTEAF
TRBJ2-7 TRBV12-3/TRBV12-4 ASRGQGPYEQY
TRBJ2-2 TRBV10-3 AISESTTSGRANTGELF
TRBJ2-7 TRBV4-2 ASSPTGPYEQY
TRBJ2-5 TRBV7-3 ASSLNQRGNQETQY
TRBJ2-1 TRBV7-3 ASSLSGSNNEQF
TRBJ2-1 TRBV24-1 ATSDYRDDEQF
TRBJ1-5 TRBV5-1 ASSRGTDSNQPQH
TRBJ2-1 TRBV3-1/TRBV3-2 ASSRLGTSGYNEQF
TRBJ2-7 TRBV2 ASSELVREGLIRQY
TRBJ1-2 TRBV5-1 ASSSPIGKGQQNNYGYT
TRBJ1-2 TRBV10-3 AISDQALYGYT
TRBJ2-4 TRBV5-4 ASSLGSGIAKNIQY
TRBJ2-1 TRBV5-1 ASTTSGSSYNEQF
TRBJ2-3 TRBV11-3 ASSLTAGTDTQY
TRBJ1-5 TRBV14 ASSQGPNQPQH